The 26 T cell receptor beta chains below were found in one sample sequenced in a study of CD8+ T cells in alopecia areata. Regarding treatment: oral pan-JAK inhibitor, 5-10 mg twice daily. Sequencing templates came from extracted RNA that was reverse transcribed into cDNA. Method: immunoSEQ multiplex PCR; TCRdb's copy keeps in-frame clones and lacks some. The data contain a few hundred thousand clones, around 64% of them seen just once; the ten biggest clones take up 0.75% to 0.95%. This sample comprised CD4+ T cells sorted from blood, obtained around week 54, from a patient treated with tofacitinib. The receptor source for this set is a human donor with alopecia areata.

J is TRBJ1-2 and V is TRBV6-5; tentative D call: TRBD1 (5 bases). CDR3 length equals 15 residues. Between the trimmed V and J ends, which lost 0 bases and 8 bases, there was a span of 16 bases. Germline assignment: CDR1 MNHEY and CDR2 SVGAGI. CDR3 residues: CASSYSRDGAYGYTF. The CDR3 nucleotides are TGTGCCAGCAGTTACTCGCGGGACGGCGCCTACGGCTACACCTTC.

The chain joins TRBV5-6 to TRBJ2-1; 7 bases are shared with TRBD2. The CDR3 extends over 15 amino acids. Trimming removed 5 bases from V and 6 bases from J; junction bases left unmatched: 11. Per the germline V gene, CDR1 is SGHDT and CDR2 is YYEEEE. The CDR3 sequence is CASRTDLPGGNEQFF. CDR3 bases: TGTGCCAGCAGAACGGACCTACCGGGGGGCAATGAGCAGTTCTTC. The full variable domain, in which reference TRBV5-6 and TRBJ2-1 provide the parts outside the CDR3, is DAGVTQSPTHLIKTRGQQVTLRCSPKSGHDTVSWYQQALGQGPQFIFQYYEEEERQRGNFPDRFSGHQFPNYSSELNVNALLLGDSALYLCASRTDLPGGNEQFFGPGTRLTVL.

This clone was counted only a few times. The chain employs TRBV10-3 and TRBJ2-2; 7 bases align to TRBD2. The V gene end was trimmed by 7 bases and the J gene end by 0 bases; junction bases not matched to a gene: 2. CDR3 size: 14 residues. Germline V gene lookup returns CDR1 ENHRY and CDR2 SYGVKD. This chain's CDR3 is CAIKRDPNTGELFF. The CDR3 DNA sequence: TGTGCCATCAAGCGGGACCCGAACACCGGGGAGCTGTTTTTT.

CDR3 amino acids: CASSPGTGSTDTQYF. CDR3 coding DNA: TGTGCCAGCAGTCCCGGGACAGGGAGCACAGATACGCAGTATTTT. The J gene is TRBJ2-3, the V gene TRBV7-2; 9 positions match TRBD1. Germline trimming cut 6 bases from V and 0 bases from J; bases unmatched to any gene: 4. The germline V gene encodes CDR1 SGHTA and CDR2 FQGNSA. The CDR3 loop spans 15 amino acids.

The J gene is TRBJ2-7, the V gene TRBV6-5; 13 bases map to TRBD2. CDR1 is MNHEY and CDR2 is SVGAGI in the germline V gene. J gave up 3 bases and V 10 bases, and 3 bases lay outside the gene matches. CDR3 size: 13 residues. CDR3 sequence: CATRTSGGYEQYF. In nucleotides, the CDR3 is TGTGCCACCCGGACTAGCGGGGGCTACGAGCAGTACTTC.

This clone showed up just a few times. The V and J genes are TRBV10-3 and TRBJ2-3; 12 bases are a match to TRBD2. Germline V gives CDR1 ENHRY, CDR2 SYGVKD. V lost 6 bases, J lost 4 bases, and 5 bases stayed unmatched. This CDR3 contains 15 residues. The DNA of the CDR3 is TGTGCCATCAGGTCCCCTAGCGGGGGGGCAGATACGCAGTATTTT. It yields the protein CAIRSPSGGADTQYF.

This clone occurred a few times. This rearrangement joins TRBV6-5 to TRBJ2-5; D may be TRBD1 or TRBD2 (6 bases each). Per the germline V gene, CDR1 is MNHEY and CDR2 is SVGAGI. V was trimmed by 8 bases and J by 2 bases, leaving 9 bases between them. The CDR3 runs 12 residues. In nucleotides, the CDR3 is TGTGCCAGCGGGGGGCGACAAGAGACCCAGTACTTC. Translation: CASGGRQETQYF.

The chain carries TRBV9 and TRBJ1-2; 8 bases align to TRBD1. The V and J ends lost 4 bases and 4 bases, in that order; junction bases with no gene match: 9. The germline CDR1 and CDR2 sequences are SGDLS and YYNGEE. The CDR3 consists of 15 residues. In nucleotides, the CDR3 is TGTGCCAGCAGCCCCCTAGACAGGGGTGGCTATGGCTACACCTTC. This codes for CASSPLDRGGYGYTF. Filled out from reference TRBV9 and TRBJ1-2, the complete variable domain reads DSGVTQTPKHLITATGQRVTLRCSPRSGDLSVYWYQQSLDQGLQFLIQYYNGEERAKGNILERFSAQQFPDLHSELNLSSLELGDSALYFCASSPLDRGGYGYTFGSGTRLTVV.

This clone was seen more than once but under ten times. V gene TRBV5-6 combines with J gene TRBJ1-4; TRBD1 might be the D (5 bases). Between the trimmed V and J ends, which lost 0 bases and 6 bases, there was a span of 21 bases. CDR1 is SGHDT and CDR2 is YYEEEE in the germline V gene. The CDR3 loop spans 18 amino acids. The CDR3 DNA reads as TGTGCCAGCAGCTTGGTCGGGACGGAATGGGGAAAAGATGAAAAACTGTTTTTT. Translated: CASSLVGTEWGKDEKLFF.

J is TRBJ2-7 and V is TRBV15; 9 positions agree with TRBD1. Unmatched junction bases numbered 6, after V lost 3 bases and J lost 0 bases. Germline loops: CDR1 LNHNV, CDR2 YYDKDF (reference sequence). This CDR3 spans 16 amino acids. CDR3 amino acids: CATSSAGTGHSYEQYF. The CDR3 DNA sequence: TGTGCCACCAGCAGTGCTGGGACAGGGCACTCCTACGAGCAGTACTTC. Variable domain in full (rest from reference TRBV15 and TRBJ2-7): DAMVIQNPRYQVTQFGKPVTLSCSQTLNHNVMYWYQQKSSQAPKLLFHYYDKDFNNEADTPDNFQSRRPNTSFCFLDIRSPGLGDTAMYLCATSSAGTGHSYEQYFGPGTRLTVT.

The chain's CDR3 is CSAQTGSNSPLHF. CDR3 nucleotides: TGCAGCGCCCAGACAGGGAGTAATTCACCCCTCCACTTT. The genes are TRBV29-1 and TRBJ1-6, with 7 bases matching TRBD1. The J segment lost 6 bases and the V segment lost 7 bases, leaving 6 bases of the junction unmatched. Germline V gene data show CDR1 as SQVTM and CDR2 as ANQGSEA. The CDR3 length is 13 residues.

This clone was picked up one time. The chain recombines TRBV30 with TRBJ2-4; perhaps TRBD1 as D (5 bases). The V and J ends lost 2 bases and 6 bases respectively, with 11 bases between them. Germline-derived CDR1 and CDR2 are GTSNPN and SVGIG (reference sequence). CDR3 length: 13 residues. CDR3 region: CAWSFGQGNIQYF. The CDR3 bases are TGTGCCTGGAGTTTCGGCCAGGGAAACATTCAGTACTTC.

The chain carries TRBV29-1 and TRBJ2-5; the match to TRBD2 covers 9 bases. The CDR3 totals 17 residues. V was pared by 5 bases and J by 7 bases, with 20 bases of the junction left unmatched. In germline, CDR1 is SQVTM, CDR2 ANQGSEA. In DNA, the CDR3 is TGCAGCGTTCTCCCTGCTATAGCGGGGGCCTCTCCGGGGACCCAGTACTTC. Translation: CSVLPAIAGASPGTQYF.

This clone was seen a handful of times. The rearrangement uses TRBV18 and TRBJ2-7, with no clear D. The CDR3 has 12 residues. Germline CDR1 reads KGHSH; CDR2 reads LQKENI. V was pared by 3 bases and J by 7 bases, with 10 bases between. DNA for the CDR3: TGTGCCAGCTCACCGATCCCCGGGGAGCAGTACTTC. Protein: CASSPIPGEQYF.

This clone showed up just a few times. The genes are TRBV6-5 and TRBJ2-7; the D gene is possibly TRBD2 (5 bases). Deletions cut 0 bases from V and 0 bases from J, with 9 bases between. The CDR3 is made up of 15 amino acids. The germline V gene encodes CDR1 MNHEY and CDR2 SVGAGI. CDR3 amino acids: CASSYSGVSSYEQYF. The CDR3, as DNA: TGTGCCAGCAGTTACTCCGGGGTCTCCTCCTACGAGCAGTACTTC.

The gene calls are TRBV30 and TRBJ2-3, with D tentatively TRBD1 or TRBD2 (7 bases each). V was trimmed by 5 bases and J by 3 bases, leaving 15 bases between them. Germline-derived CDR1 and CDR2 are GTSNPN and SVGIG (reference sequence). This CDR3 is built from 14 residues. DNA for the CDR3: TGTGCCTGGCGGCGGCAGGGGGGGACAGATACGCAGTATTTT. Amino acids: CAWRRQGGTDTQYF.

The rearrangement uses TRBV30 and TRBJ2-1; 8 bases align to TRBD2. Per the germline V gene, CDR1 is GTSNPN and CDR2 is SVGIG (reference sequence). The length of the CDR3 is 15 residues. V lost 4 bases, J lost 0 bases, and 5 bases stayed unmatched. CDR3 DNA sequence: TGTGCCTGGACCCTCACTAGCGGCTCCTACAATGAGCAGTTCTTC. Residues: CAWTLTSGSYNEQFF. Full variable domain (missing parts from reference TRBV30 and TRBJ2-1): SQTIHQWPATLVQPVGSPLSLECTVEGTSNPNLYWYRQAAGRGLQLLFYSVGIGQISSEVPQNLSASRPQDRQFILSSKKLLLSDSGFYLCAWTLTSGSYNEQFFGPGTRLTVL.

J is TRBJ2-7 and V is TRBV20-1; D gene ambiguous. The ends were cut back, 2 bases at V and 3 bases at J, with 5 bases in the middle. CDR3 size: 11 residues. Germline loops: CDR1 DFQATT, CDR2 SNEGSKA (reference sequence). CDR3 sequence reads: CSARQDYEQYF. The DNA of the CDR3 is TGCAGTGCTAGACAGGACTACGAGCAGTACTTC.

The V and J genes are TRBV4-2 and TRBJ1-6; a weak D match, TRBD1 (5 bases). V was cut by 2 bases and J by 10 bases, with 12 bases left in between. CDR3 size: 14 residues. Germline values: CDR1 LGHNA, CDR2 YNFKEQ. The CDR3 region is CASSQSGGGSPLHF. CDR3 nucleotides: TGTGCCAGCAGCCAATCGGGGGGTGGATCACCCCTCCACTTT.

CDR3: CASSEGSGGHETQYF. For the CDR3, the DNA is TGTGCCAGCAGTGAAGGGTCGGGGGGGCATGAGACCCAGTACTTC. The rearrangement links TRBV2 to TRBJ2-5; 8 positions agree with TRBD2. Trimming cost V 1 base and J 5 bases; bases outside gene matches: 6. Germline V gene sequence: CDR1 SNHLY, CDR2 FYNNEI. This CDR3 is 15 amino acids long.

The chain couples TRBV10-3 to TRBJ1-6; D gene uncertain. Trimming pared 0 bases from V and 7 bases from J, leaving 4 bases between. Per the germline V gene, CDR1 is ENHRY and CDR2 is SYGVKD. The CDR3 runs to 13 residues. The CDR3 sequence is CAISESRNSPLHF. The CDR3 nucleotides are TGTGCCATCAGTGAGTCGCGCAATTCACCCCTCCACTTT.

As for this clone: Other DNA sequences in the sample encode the same CDR3. The CDR3 protein is CSVGQDSYEQYF. The CDR3 nucleotides read TGCAGCGTCGGACAGGATTCCTACGAGCAGTACTTC. The V call is TRBV29-1, the J call TRBJ2-7, with 7 bases lining up with TRBD1. CDR1 and CDR2 (germline): SQVTM, ANQGSEA. J was trimmed by 1 base and V by 6 bases; bases with no gene match: 3. The CDR3 covers 12 residues.

This chain joins TRBV7-2 and TRBJ2-5, with D hard to call. Deletions cut 9 bases from V and 4 bases from J, with 12 bases between. CDR3 length: 12 amino acids. In germline, CDR1 is SGHTA, CDR2 FQGNSA. CDR3 sequence (DNA): TGTGCCAGGGGGTGGTTTGGAGAGACCCAGTACTTC. As protein: CARGWFGETQYF. The variable domain in full, with the rest retrieved from reference TRBV7-2 and TRBJ2-5, is GAGVSQSPSNKVTEKGKDVELRCDPISGHTALYWYRQSLGQGLEFLIYFQGNSAPDKSGLPSDRFSAERTGGSVSTLTIQRTQQEDSAVYLCARGWFGETQYFGPGTRLLVL.

This clone turned up a few times. The gene calls are TRBV27 and TRBJ2-3; 11 nucleotides agree with TRBD1. The V gene's germline CDR1 is MNHEY and CDR2 SMNVEV (reference sequence). This CDR3 has 16 residues. V lost 8 bases, J lost 3 bases, and 10 bases stayed unmatched. In nucleotides, the CDR3 is TGTGCCAGCTCCGGGACAGGGGGTTCGCGGACAGATACGCAGTATTTT. It codes for CASSGTGGSRTDTQYF.

This clone appeared a few times. The genes are TRBV29-1 and TRBJ2-5; D unresolved. The V end lost 8 bases, the J end lost 4 bases, and 11 bases lay between the germline ends. The CDR3 is 11 residues long. Germline V gene lookup returns CDR1 SQVTM and CDR2 ANQGSEA. The CDR3 sequence: CSPERVETQYF. For the CDR3, the DNA is TGCAGCCCGGAAAGGGTAGAGACCCAGTACTTC.

This clone was counted only a few times. The chain uses TRBV11-2 and TRBJ2-6, with D possibly TRBD2 on 5 matching bases. V was trimmed by 5 bases and J by 0 bases, leaving 17 bases between them. CDR3 length: 18 amino acids. Looked up from germline, CDR1 is SGHAT and CDR2 is FQNNGV. CDR3 in DNA: TGTGCCAGCAGCCCAGACGGGATCCGGGTCTCTGGGGCCAACGTCCTGACTTTC. Translation gives CASSPDGIRVSGANVLTF.